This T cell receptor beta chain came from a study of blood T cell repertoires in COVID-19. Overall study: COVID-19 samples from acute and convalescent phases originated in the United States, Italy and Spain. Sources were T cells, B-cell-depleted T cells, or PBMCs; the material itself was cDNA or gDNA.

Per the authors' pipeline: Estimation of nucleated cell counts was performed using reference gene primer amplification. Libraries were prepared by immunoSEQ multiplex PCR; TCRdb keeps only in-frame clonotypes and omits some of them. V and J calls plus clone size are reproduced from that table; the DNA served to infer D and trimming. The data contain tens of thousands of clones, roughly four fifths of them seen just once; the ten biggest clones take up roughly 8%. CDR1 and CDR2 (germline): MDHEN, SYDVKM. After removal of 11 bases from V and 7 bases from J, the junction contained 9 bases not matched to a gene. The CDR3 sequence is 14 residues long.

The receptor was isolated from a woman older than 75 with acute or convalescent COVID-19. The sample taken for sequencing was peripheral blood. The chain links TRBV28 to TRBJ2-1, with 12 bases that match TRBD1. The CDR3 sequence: CAAIGTGGSNEQFF. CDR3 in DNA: TGTGCCGCCATTGGGACAGGGGGCTCGAATGAGCAGTTCTTC.